The next 23 T cell receptor beta chains were all read from a single sample in a study of blood T cell repertoires in COVID-19. The protocol was immunoSEQ multiplex PCR, while the TCRdb copy is restricted to in-frame clones and leaves out a portion. The table includes 400,000 or so clones, approximately 86% detected once. Material for sequencing was peripheral blood. All receptors come from a human donor in a cohort sampled during active COVID-19.

This clone was seen a few times. The V gene is TRBV18, the J gene TRBJ1-3; possible D gene TRBD1, 5 bases. V was clipped by 6 bases and J by 2 bases, with 23 bases between them. The CDR3 sequence is 18 residues long. Germline V CDR1 and CDR2: KGHSH, LQKENI. CDR3 residues: CASSPLVLLEGTGNTIYF. CDR3 DNA sequence: TGTGCCAGCTCTCCATTAGTCCTCTTGGAGGGGACTGGAAACACCATATATTTT.

The chain couples TRBV5-1 to TRBJ1-1, with TRBD1 matching over 12 bases. The germline CDR1 and CDR2 sequences are SGHRS and YFSETQ. The CDR3 is 14 residues long. The V gene end was trimmed by 2 bases and the J gene end by 11 bases; junction bases not matched to a gene: 7. CDR3 nucleotides: TGCGCCAGCAGCTTTCAGGGACAGGGGGCGATGGCTTTCTTT. It yields the protein CASSFQGQGAMAFF.

This chain connects TRBV28 to TRBJ1-3, with D unclear. From germline, CDR1 is MDHEN and CDR2 SYDVKM. The V end was cut by 8 bases, the J end by 0 bases, with 11 bases between. The CDR3 covers 14 residues. The CDR3 DNA is TGTGCCAGCCAGCGGACCCGCTCTGGAAACACCATATATTTT. This translates into CASQRTRSGNTIYF.

The rearrangement links TRBV9 to TRBJ1-1; possible D gene TRBD1, 5 bases. The ends were cut back, 1 base at V and 5 bases at J, with 9 bases in the middle. The CDR3 loop spans 13 amino acids. Per the germline V gene, CDR1 is SGDLS and CDR2 is YYNGEE. This CDR3 reads CASSVSYRTEAFF. CDR3 bases: TGTGCCAGCAGCGTAAGTTACAGGACTGAAGCTTTCTTT.

The chain has TRBV14 and TRBJ2-1, with 9 bases fitting TRBD2. Trimming cost V 6 bases and J 6 bases; bases outside gene matches: 12. Germline lookup yields CDR1 SGHDN and CDR2 FVKESK. The CDR3 has 16 residues. The CDR3 DNA follows: TGTGCCAGCAGTTCCATAATAGCGGGAGTACTCAATGAGCAGTTCTTC. It is translated as CASSSIIAGVLNEQFF.

This clone occurred a few times. The chain employs TRBV10-2 and TRBJ2-7; tentatively, D is TRBD2 (6 bases). V was shortened by 2 bases and J by 7 bases, with 12 bases between the two germline ends. The CDR3 consists of 13 residues. Germline lookup yields CDR1 WSHSY and CDR2 SAAADI. CDR3 sequence reads: CASSERAREEQYF. The DNA of the CDR3 is TGCGCCAGCAGTGAGCGAGCCCGGGAGGAGCAGTACTTC.

The rearrangement joins TRBV11-2 to TRBJ1-6; D is unresolved. CDR1 SGHAT and CDR2 FQNNGV come from the germline V gene. The CDR3 is made up of 15 amino acids. The ends were cut back, 5 bases at V and 7 bases at J, with 15 bases in the middle. CDR3 sequence reads: CASSVMTARNSPLHF. CDR3 DNA: TGTGCCAGCAGCGTTATGACGGCCAGGAATTCACCCCTCCACTTT. Complete variable domain (other parts from reference TRBV11-2 and TRBJ1-6): EAGVAQSPRYKIIEKRQSVAFWCNPISGHATLYWYQQILGQGPKLLIQFQNNGVVDDSQLPKDRFSAERLKGVDSTLKIQPAKLEDSAVYLCASSVMTARNSPLHFGNGTRLTVT.

The chain is built from TRBV30 and TRBJ1-2; D ambiguous. Germline V gene sequence: CDR1 GTSNPN, CDR2 SVGIG (reference sequence). This CDR3 has 16 amino acids. Trimming took off 0 bases at V and 5 bases at J, with 19 bases between the two ends. For the CDR3, the DNA is TGTGCCTGGAGTGTAACTCGGGCGTTAGGAGGATATGGCTACACCTTC. Translation gives CAWSVTRALGGYGYTF.

The chain uses TRBV5-1 and TRBJ1-1; 7 nucleotides agree with TRBD1. V gave up 4 bases and J gave up 0 bases; unmatched junction bases: 6. The germline CDR1 and CDR2 sequences are SGHRS and YFSETQ. There are 15 residues in the CDR3. CDR3 region: CASSAGQRLNTEAFF. The CDR3 DNA follows: TGCGCCAGCAGCGCGGGACAGAGATTGAACACTGAAGCTTTCTTT.

This chain joins TRBV5-6 and TRBJ1-1; 9 nucleotides align to TRBD1. V shed 2 bases, J shed 5 bases, and the junction held 7 bases outside the gene matches. The germline CDR1 and CDR2 sequences are SGHDT and YYEEEE. CDR3 length equals 15 residues. Here the CDR3 reads CASSFGTGGGTEAFF. In DNA form, the CDR3 reads TGTGCCAGCAGCTTTGGAACAGGGGGCGGGACTGAAGCTTTCTTT.

The chain carries TRBV19 and TRBJ1-3; 7 bases agree with TRBD1. The J segment lost 7 bases and the V segment lost 10 bases, leaving 16 bases of the junction unmatched. The germline V gene has CDR1 LNHDA and CDR2 SQIVND (reference sequence). The CDR3 extends over 15 amino acids. CDR3 DNA: TGTGCCACCGTCCCTGCGGGACAGCTCCGGAACACCATATATTTT. This gives the protein CATVPAGQLRNTIYF.

V and J are TRBV10-3 and TRBJ2-1; unclear D gene. CDR3 length: 14 residues. Germline values: CDR1 ENHRY, CDR2 SYGVKD. V dropped 9 bases and J dropped 0 bases, with 12 bases sitting between them. The CDR3 sequence: CAIGLNSSYNEQFF. The CDR3, as DNA: TGTGCCATTGGTCTCAACAGCTCCTACAATGAGCAGTTCTTC.

The chain uses TRBV25-1 and TRBJ1-6; D might be TRBD1 (6 bases). Trimming stripped 2 bases from V and 9 bases from J, with 11 bases between. Germline V gives CDR1 MGHDK, CDR2 SYGVNS. This CDR3 has 14 residues. The CDR3 DNA reads TGTGCCAGCAGTGAACTCATGGACAGTTCACCCCTCCACTTT. Amino acids: CASSELMDSSPLHF.

The genes are TRBV2 and TRBJ2-7; TRBD1 aligns across 12 bases. J gave up 0 bases and V 6 bases, and 3 bases lay outside the gene matches. The CDR3 spans 15 residues. CDR1 and CDR2 from the germline V gene are SNHLY and FYNNEI. The CDR3 bases are TGTGCCAGCAGGGGGACAGGGGGCGACTCCTACGAGCAGTACTTC. Translating gives CASRGTGGDSYEQYF.

CDR3 coding DNA: TGTGCCAGCAGTTATCGACAGGGGGCTGGTTCACCCCTCCACTTT. This encodes CASSYRQGAGSPLHF. The chain is built from TRBV6-6 and TRBJ1-6; 10 nucleotides align to TRBD1. CDR3 length: 15 residues. Germline CDR1 MNHNY, CDR2 SVGAGI (reference sequence). Trimming cost V 3 bases and J 9 bases; bases outside gene matches: 5.

The chain uses TRBV29-1 and TRBJ1-2; the D is unclear. Germline-derived CDR1 and CDR2 are SQVTM and ANQGSEA. The ends were cut back, 3 bases at V and 4 bases at J, with 12 bases in the middle. This CDR3 spans 13 amino acids. The CDR3 sequence: CSVESPTGYGYTF. Written as DNA, the CDR3 is TGCAGCGTTGAGAGTCCGACGGGCTATGGCTACACCTTC.

CDR3 in DNA: TGTGCCAGCAGTCCCGGGACTAGCGGCACCGGCGAGCAGTACTTC. Protein product: CASSPGTSGTGEQYF. The chain has TRBV27 and TRBJ2-7; 11 bases match TRBD2. Germline-derived CDR1 and CDR2 are MNHEY and SMNVEV (reference sequence). The CDR3 loop spans 15 amino acids. The V segment lost 5 bases and the J segment 6 bases; nucleotides outside the gene matches: 9.

V usage is TRBV4-1 and J usage is TRBJ2-7; 7 positions match TRBD1. Germline CDR1 is MGHRA and CDR2 is YSYEKL. This CDR3 is built from 17 residues. After removal of 0 bases from V and 6 bases from J, the junction contained 14 bases not matched to a gene. CDR3 DNA sequence: TGCGCCAGCAGCCAAGATCAGGGACAGTCCAGGAGACTCGAGCAGTACTTC. Its protein is CASSQDQGQSRRLEQYF.

To note about this clone: A junction end diverges from the germline sequence, so it may reflect a read error. The rearrangement joins TRBV3-1 (or the pseudogene TRBV3-2) to TRBJ1-6; D is undetermined. Germline CDR1 and CDR2: LGHDT and YNNKEL (reference sequence). The CDR3 loop spans 12 amino acids. The CDR3 spells CASSQGADPKRF. The CDR3 nucleotides are TGTGCCAGCAGCCAAGGAGCAGATCCAAAGCGTTTT.

This chain joins TRBV5-1 and TRBJ2-7, with 8 bases matching TRBD1. CDR3 length: 16 amino acids. Germline CDR1 reads SGHRS; CDR2 reads YFSETQ. V lost 2 bases, J lost 4 bases, and 11 bases stayed unmatched. DNA of the CDR3: TGCGCCAGCAGCTTAACAACCGGGACAGGTCTATACGAGCAGTACTTC. It encodes CASSLTTGTGLYEQYF.

Note on this clone: Other DNA sequences of this sample code for an identical CDR3. The rearrangement links TRBV3-1 (or the pseudogene TRBV3-2) to TRBJ1-1; TRBD1 might be the D (5 bases). V was shortened by 1 base and J by 5 bases, with 8 bases between the two germline ends. CDR1 is LGHDT and CDR2 is YNNKEL in the germline V gene (reference sequence). The CDR3 extends over 13 amino acids. The CDR3 reads CASSQVGGTEAFF. DNA of the CDR3: TGTGCCAGCAGCCAAGTGGGGGGGACTGAAGCTTTCTTT.

This clone occurred a few times. The V gene is TRBV5-1, the J gene TRBJ1-2; 7 nucleotides line up with TRBD1. V lost 0 bases, J lost 8 bases, and 10 bases stayed unmatched. The CDR3 covers 15 residues. Germline-derived CDR1 and CDR2 are SGHRS and YFSETQ. CDR3 residues: CASSLVGQAADGYTF. CDR3 DNA sequence: TGCGCCAGCAGCTTGGTAGGACAGGCGGCTGACGGCTACACCTTC.

In its sample, this clone was seen once. The chain joins TRBV5-1 to TRBJ1-2; tentatively, D is TRBD1 (6 bases). Between the trimmed V and J ends, which lost 4 bases and 1 base, there was a span of 17 bases. This CDR3 region has 16 residues. Germline V gene lookup returns CDR1 SGHRS and CDR2 YFSETQ. This CDR3 is CASSPNPGTNNYGYTF. CDR3 sequence (DNA): TGCGCCAGCAGCCCTAACCCCGGGACAAATAACTATGGCTACACCTTC.